The source of this TCR beta chain is a study of blood T cell repertoires in COVID-19. J lost 2 bases, V lost 1 base, and 8 bases had no gene match. Germline V gene data show CDR1 as SGHAT and CDR2 as FQNNGV. The CDR3 covers 16 residues. Authors' data handling: Quantification of nucleated cells was approximated via reference gene primer amplification. TCRdb's copy holds only in-frame clones and misses some; the assay was immunoSEQ multiplex PCR. That table supplies the V and J calls and clone size; D and trimming were determined from the DNA. The profile covers approximately 200,000 clones, with roughly 88% appearing a single time and 7.5% to 10% taken by the ten largest. Study members were between 18 and 89 years old and lived in about two dozen US regions.

The source of this sequence is a young woman who had recovered from COVID-19. The sequencing sample was made of PBMCs or T cells enriched from blood (not recorded which). This chain links TRBV11-2 with TRBJ2-7, with 7 bases aligning to TRBD1. The chain's CDR3 is CASSLGPGGLTYEQYF. The CDR3, as DNA: TGTGCCAGCAGCTTAGGGCCAGGGGGTTTAACCTACGAGCAGTACTTC.